The present T cell receptor beta chain was sequenced within a study of blood T cell repertoires in COVID-19. TCRdb keeps only in-frame clones here, not all; method: immunoSEQ multiplex PCR. The sample lists around 300,000 clones, around 90% seen once, with more than 0.95% in the top ten. Participants were placed into cohorts based on the clinical history they reported. This CDR3 has 13 amino acids. V was shortened by 7 bases and J by 6 bases, with 12 bases between the two germline ends. Looked up from germline, CDR1 is MNHEY and CDR2 is SVGAGI. The gene calls are TRBV6-5 and TRBJ2-2, with D perhaps TRBD1 (5 bases). Sample: PBMCs or T cells enriched from blood (not recorded which). This TCR came from a woman aged 25-40 years who had recovered from COVID-19. This CDR3 is CASTPGASGELFF. Written as DNA, the CDR3 is TGTGCCAGCACCCCTGGGGCTTCCGGGGAGCTGTTTTTT.